A selection of T cell receptor beta chains follows, all from one sample in a study of blood T cell repertoires in COVID-19. Here immunoSEQ multiplex PCR was the method, and the copy in TCRdb shows in-frame clones only, minus some. The data hold roughly 230,000 clones, with 85% to 90% observed a single time. The sample consisted of peripheral blood. The origin of the receptors is a woman aged 40-49 years who had recovered from COVID-19. Each CDR3 is given with its conserved first and last residue. Each record gives: D gene, V gene, clone size, J gene, CDR3 DNA, CDR3 protein. A D gene is named only where the DNA matches it firmly. Some rows mark clone size as missing; the rest say once, few, many or name a class of expanded clone.

>TRBD1|TRBV6-5|few|TRBJ2-1
TGTGCCACTTTGACAGGGGGCGGAGGCAATGAGCAGTTCTTC
CATLTGGGGNEQFF
>.|TRBV7-2|.|TRBJ2-1
TGTGCCAGCAGCTCCGGGGCGCGGGACCTCAATGAGCAGTTCTTC
CASSSGARDLNEQFF
>.|TRBV7-9|.|TRBJ2-3
TGTGCCAGCAGCCCCGGGACACTCGCTAGCACAGATACGCAGTATTTT
CASSPGTLASTDTQYF
>TRBD1|TRBV19|.|TRBJ1-2
TGTGCCAGTAGTCCACAGGGGAGAGGCTACACCTTC
CASSPQGRGYTF
>.|TRBV27|.|TRBJ2-2
TGTGCCAGCAGTTTTTGGGGAGACACCGGGGAGCTGTTTTTT
CASSFWGDTGELFF
>.|TRBV11-3|.|TRBJ1-6
TGTGCCAGCAGCACCAACAGGGCACAAGTTTCACCCCTCCACTTT
CASSTNRAQVSPLHF
>.|TRBV11-3|.|TRBJ2-1
TGTGCCAGCAGCCAGGGGGGCCTCGAGCAGTTCTTC
CASSQGGLEQFF
>.|TRBV12-3/TRBV12-4|once|TRBJ2-5
TGTGCCAGCAGTCGGGACACCCAAGAGACCCAGTACTTC
CASSRDTQETQYF
>.|TRBV30|.|TRBJ2-4
TGTGCCTGGGCCCGACCCCCGGGACACCGAATAGCCAAAAACATTCAGTACTTC
CAWARPPGHRIAKNIQYF
>TRBD1|TRBV4-1|.|TRBJ1-2
TGCGCCAGCAGCCAAGGGGACAGGGGGCTTAACTATGGCTACACCTTC
CASSQGDRGLNYGYTF
>.|TRBV9|.|TRBJ2-3
TGTGCCAGCAGCGCGATGGTGGGGCAAACAGATACGCAGTATTTT
CASSAMVGQTDTQYF
>.|TRBV20-1|once|TRBJ2-5
TGCAGTGTAAACCGGGAGACCCAGTACTTC
CSVNRETQYF
>TRBD2|TRBV19|.|TRBJ2-5
TGTGCCAGTAGTACCCGGACTAGCGGGATTTGGGAGACCCAGTACTTC
CASSTRTSGIWETQYF
>TRBD2|TRBV14|.|TRBJ2-1
TGTGCCAGCAGCCAAGATTGGAGCGGGGGGAAGCTGTTCTTC
CASSQDWSGGKLFF
>.|TRBV2|.|TRBJ1-4
TGTGCCAGACAGGGCTCAACTAATGAAAAACTGTTTTTT
CARQGSTNEKLFF
>TRBD1|TRBV27|many|TRBJ1-2
TGTGCCAGCAGGGTACCGGGACAGGTCTATGGCTACACCTTC
CASRVPGQVYGYTF
>TRBD1|TRBV10-3|.|TRBJ1-6
TGTGCCATCAGATCGGGACAGGGCGGTTCACCCCTCCACTTT
CAIRSGQGGSPLHF
>TRBD1|TRBV15|.|TRBJ1-5
TGTGCCACCAGCAGGAAGAACAGGGGGAGCAATCAGCCCCAGCATTTT
CATSRKNRGSNQPQHF
>.|TRBV13|.|TRBJ1-1
TGTGCCAGCACTACCTCGAGGGGAGGGGTCCCTGAAGCTTTCTTT
CASTTSRGGVPEAFF
>.|TRBV5-1|.|TRBJ1-1
TGCGCCAGCAGCCGGAAGGGGGACACTGAAGCTTTCTTT
CASSRKGDTEAFF
>.|TRBV3-1/TRBV3-2|.|TRBJ1-1
TGTGCCAGCAGTCCCACTAACGCGAACACTGAAGCTTTCTTT
CASSPTNANTEAFF
>.|TRBV27|once|TRBJ2-2
TGTGCCAGCAGGAAATGGACAGTTCCAAGTGGCGGGGAGCTGTTTTTT
CASRKWTVPSGGELFF
>.|TRBV9|.|TRBJ1-6
TGTGCCAGCAGCGTAGGGGGTGGGAGTGAACCCCTCCACTTT
CASSVGGGSEPLHF
>.|TRBV6-1|.|TRBJ1-1
TGTGCCAGCAGTGAATTAGGTCTGGGTCTCGGGGGCACTGAAGCTTTCTTT
CASSELGLGLGGTEAFF
>.|TRBV7-9|.|TRBJ2-5
TGTGCCAGCAGCTTAGAGCCTAGCTGGGAGACCCAGTACTTC
CASSLEPSWETQYF
>.|TRBV5-4|.|TRBJ2-7
TGTGCCAGCAGCCCAAGGGTGGCGGGGGCCCACGAGCAGTACTTC
CASSPRVAGAHEQYF
>TRBD1|TRBV30|.|TRBJ1-6
TGTGCCTGGGAGGACAGGGGCAATAATTCACCCCTCCACTTT
CAWEDRGNNSPLHF
>.|TRBV12-3/TRBV12-4|few|TRBJ1-5
TGTGCCAGCAGTTTATCGGGTCAGCCCCAGCATTTT
CASSLSGQPQHF
>TRBD2|TRBV7-7|.|TRBJ2-1
TGTGCCAGCAGCCCCTACACCGGGCTAGCGGGGCACAATGAGCAGTTCTTC
CASSPYTGLAGHNEQFF
>.|TRBV18|once|TRBJ2-3
TGTGCCAGCTCACTGATACAGGGTCAAGATACGCAGTATTTT
CASSLIQGQDTQYF
>TRBD2|TRBV19|.|TRBJ2-1
TGTGCCAGTAGTACCCTAGCGGGGGGGCCACGGCAGTTCTTC
CASSTLAGGPRQFF
>.|TRBV18|.|TRBJ2-3
TGTGCCAGCTCACCTCGCGGGTTCCGGAGGGCAGATACGCAGTATTTT
CASSPRGFRRADTQYF
>TRBD2|TRBV25-1|.|TRBJ2-1
TGTGCCAGCAGTGTCCTAGCGGCCTACAATGAGCAGTTCTTC
CASSVLAAYNEQFF